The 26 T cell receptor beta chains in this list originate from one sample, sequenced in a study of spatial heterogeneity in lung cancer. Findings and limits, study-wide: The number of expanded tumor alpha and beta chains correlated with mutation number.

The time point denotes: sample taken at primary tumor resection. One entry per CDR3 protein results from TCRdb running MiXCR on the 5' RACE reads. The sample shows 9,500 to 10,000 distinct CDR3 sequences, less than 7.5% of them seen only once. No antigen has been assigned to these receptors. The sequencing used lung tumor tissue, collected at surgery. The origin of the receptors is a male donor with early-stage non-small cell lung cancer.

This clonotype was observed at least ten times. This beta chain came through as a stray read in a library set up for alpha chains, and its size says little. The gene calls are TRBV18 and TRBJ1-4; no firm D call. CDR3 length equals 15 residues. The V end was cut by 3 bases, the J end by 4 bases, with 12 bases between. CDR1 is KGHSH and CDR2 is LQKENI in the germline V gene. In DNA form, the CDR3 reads TGTGCCAGCTCACCGATTAGCACTCATAATGAAAAACTGTTTTTT. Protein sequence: CASSPISTHNEKLFF.

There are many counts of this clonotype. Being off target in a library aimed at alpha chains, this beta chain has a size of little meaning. The CDR3 loop reads CASSFAGQETQYF. The CDR3 DNA reads as TGCGCCAGCAGCTTTGCGGGCCAAGAGACCCAGTACTTC. The chain links TRBV5-1 to TRBJ2-5; possible D gene TRBD2, 5 bases. Trimming took off 2 bases at V and 1 base at J, with 6 bases between the two ends. CDR3 length: 13 residues. Germline loops: CDR1 SGHRS, CDR2 YFSETQ.

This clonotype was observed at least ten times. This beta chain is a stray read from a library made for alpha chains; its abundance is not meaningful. The CDR3 DNA sequence: TGTGCCAGCAGCCCTAAGCGCACCGGGGAGCTGTTTTTT. It translates to CASSPKRTGELFF. The chain couples TRBV7-3 to TRBJ2-2, with D unclear. The CDR3 is 13 residues long. Germline lookup yields CDR1 SGHTA and CDR2 FQGTGA. V shed 5 bases and J shed 4 bases, with 8 bases lying between them. The full variable domain, its missing parts supplied by reference TRBV7-3 and TRBJ2-2, is GAGVSQTPSNKVTEKGKYVELRCDPISGHTALYWYRQSLGQGPEFLIYFQGTGAADDSGLPNDRFFAVRPEGSVSTLKIQRTERGDSAVYLCASSPKRTGELFFGEGSRLTVL.

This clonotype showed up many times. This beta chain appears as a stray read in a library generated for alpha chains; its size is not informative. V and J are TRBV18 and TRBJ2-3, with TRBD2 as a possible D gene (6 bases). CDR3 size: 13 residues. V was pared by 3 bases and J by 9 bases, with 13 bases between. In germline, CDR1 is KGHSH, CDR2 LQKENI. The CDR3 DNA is TGTGCCAGCTCACCGAACATGGCGGGGACGCAGTATTTT. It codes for CASSPNMAGTQYF. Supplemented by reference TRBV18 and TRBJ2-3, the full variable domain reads NAGVMQNPRHLVRRRGQEARLRCSPMKGHSHVYWYRQLPEEGLKFMVYLQKENIIDESGMPKERFSAEFPKEGPSILRIQQVVRGDSAAYFCASSPNMAGTQYFGPGTRLTVL.

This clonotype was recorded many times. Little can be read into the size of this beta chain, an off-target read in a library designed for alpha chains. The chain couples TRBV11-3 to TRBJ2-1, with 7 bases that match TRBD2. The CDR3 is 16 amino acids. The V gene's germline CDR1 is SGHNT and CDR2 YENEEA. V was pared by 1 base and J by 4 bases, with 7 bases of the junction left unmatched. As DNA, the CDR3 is TGTGCCAGCAGCTTAGTGGGCGGGAGCGGGTACAATGAGCAGTTCTTC. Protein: CASSLVGGSGYNEQFF.

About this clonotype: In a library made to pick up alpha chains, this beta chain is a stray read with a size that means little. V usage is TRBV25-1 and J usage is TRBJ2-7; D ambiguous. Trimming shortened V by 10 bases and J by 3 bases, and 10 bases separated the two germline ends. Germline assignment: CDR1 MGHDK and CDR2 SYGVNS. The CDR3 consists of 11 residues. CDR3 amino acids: CATSRLYEQYF. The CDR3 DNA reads TGTGCCACCAGCCGACTCTACGAGCAGTACTTC.

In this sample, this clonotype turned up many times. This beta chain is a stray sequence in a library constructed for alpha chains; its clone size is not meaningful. The CDR3 is CASSSGTSYEQYF. The CDR3 DNA reads as TGCGCCAGCAGCTCCGGGACTAGCTACGAGCAGTACTTC. The chain is built from TRBV10-2 and TRBJ2-7, with 8 nucleotides matching TRBD2. With 6 bases clipped from V and 3 bases from J, the junction kept 4 bases outside the gene matches. Germline CDR1 WSHSY, CDR2 SAAADI. The CDR3 extends over 13 amino acids.

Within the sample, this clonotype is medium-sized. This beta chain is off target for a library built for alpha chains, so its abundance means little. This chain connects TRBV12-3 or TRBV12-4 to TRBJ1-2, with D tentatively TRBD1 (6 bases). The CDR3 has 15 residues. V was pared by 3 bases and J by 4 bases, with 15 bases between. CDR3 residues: CASSLGGRDIYGYTF. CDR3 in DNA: TGTGCCAGCAGTTTGGGGGGCAGGGATATCTATGGCTACACCTTC.

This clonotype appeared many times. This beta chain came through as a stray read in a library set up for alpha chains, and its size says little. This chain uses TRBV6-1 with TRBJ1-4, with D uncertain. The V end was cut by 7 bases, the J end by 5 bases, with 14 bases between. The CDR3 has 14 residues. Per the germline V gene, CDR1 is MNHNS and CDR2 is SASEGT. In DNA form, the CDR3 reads TGTGCCAGCAACGGACCCCACTTCAATGAAAAACTGTTTTTT. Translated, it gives CASNGPHFNEKLFF.

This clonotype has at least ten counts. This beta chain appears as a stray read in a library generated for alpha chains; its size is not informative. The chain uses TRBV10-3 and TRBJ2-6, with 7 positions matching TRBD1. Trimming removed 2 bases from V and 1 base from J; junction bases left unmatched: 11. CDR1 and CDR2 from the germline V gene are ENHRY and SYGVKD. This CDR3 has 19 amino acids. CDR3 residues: CAISERVGTAISGANVLTF. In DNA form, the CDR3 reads TGTGCCATCAGTGAGAGGGTCGGGACAGCCATATCTGGGGCCAACGTCCTGACTTTC.

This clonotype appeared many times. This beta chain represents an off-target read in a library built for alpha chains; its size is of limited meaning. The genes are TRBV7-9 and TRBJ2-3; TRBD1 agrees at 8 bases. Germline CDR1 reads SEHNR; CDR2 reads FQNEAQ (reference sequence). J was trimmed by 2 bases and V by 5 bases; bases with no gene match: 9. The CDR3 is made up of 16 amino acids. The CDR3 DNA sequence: TGTGCCAGCAGCGTTCTCAGGGGGCTGTACACAGATACGCAGTATTTT. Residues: CASSVLRGLYTDTQYF. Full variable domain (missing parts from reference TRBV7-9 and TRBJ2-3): DTGVSQNPRHKITKRGQNVTFRCDPISEHNRLYWYRQTLGQGPEFLTYFQNEAQLEKSRLLSDRFSAERPKGSFSTLEIQRTEQGDSAMYLCASSVLRGLYTDTQYFGPGTRLTVL.

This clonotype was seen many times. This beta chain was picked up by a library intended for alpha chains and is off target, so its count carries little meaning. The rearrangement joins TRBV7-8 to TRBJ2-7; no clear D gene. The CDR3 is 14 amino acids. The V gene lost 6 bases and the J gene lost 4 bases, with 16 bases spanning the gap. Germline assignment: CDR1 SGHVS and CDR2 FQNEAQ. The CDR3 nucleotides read TGTGCCAGCAGACACCCTACAAGACCATACGAGCAGTACTTC. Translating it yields CASRHPTRPYEQYF.

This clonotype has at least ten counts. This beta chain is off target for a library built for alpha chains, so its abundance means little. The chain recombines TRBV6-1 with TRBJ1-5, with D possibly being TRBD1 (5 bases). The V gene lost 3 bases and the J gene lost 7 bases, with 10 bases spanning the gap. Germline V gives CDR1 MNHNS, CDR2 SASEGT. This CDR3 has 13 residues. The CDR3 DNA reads TGTGCCAGCAGTGAGTCAGGGAAGCAGCCCCAGCATTTT. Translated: CASSESGKQPQHF.

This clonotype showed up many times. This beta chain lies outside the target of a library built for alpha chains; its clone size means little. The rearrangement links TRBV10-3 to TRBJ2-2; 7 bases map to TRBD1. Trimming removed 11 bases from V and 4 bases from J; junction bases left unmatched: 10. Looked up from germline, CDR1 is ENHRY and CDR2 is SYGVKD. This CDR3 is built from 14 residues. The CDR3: CAGRDSVVTGELFF. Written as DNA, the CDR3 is TGTGCCGGTCGGGACAGCGTAGTCACCGGGGAGCTGTTTTTT.

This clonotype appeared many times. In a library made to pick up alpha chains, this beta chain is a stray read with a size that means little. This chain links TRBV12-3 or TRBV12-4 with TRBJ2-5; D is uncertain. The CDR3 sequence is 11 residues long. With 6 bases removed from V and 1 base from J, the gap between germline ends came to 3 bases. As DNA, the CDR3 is TGTGCCAGCAGCTCCCAAGAGACCCAGTACTTC. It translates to CASSSQETQYF.

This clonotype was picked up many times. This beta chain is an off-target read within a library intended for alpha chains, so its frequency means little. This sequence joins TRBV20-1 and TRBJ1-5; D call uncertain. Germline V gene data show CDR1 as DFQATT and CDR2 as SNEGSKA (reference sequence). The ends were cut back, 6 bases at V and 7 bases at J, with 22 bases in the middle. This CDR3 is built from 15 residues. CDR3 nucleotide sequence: TGCAGTGCCTTAAGGGTTGGAGTCTCCCCGCAGCCCCAGCATTTT. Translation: CSALRVGVSPQPQHF.

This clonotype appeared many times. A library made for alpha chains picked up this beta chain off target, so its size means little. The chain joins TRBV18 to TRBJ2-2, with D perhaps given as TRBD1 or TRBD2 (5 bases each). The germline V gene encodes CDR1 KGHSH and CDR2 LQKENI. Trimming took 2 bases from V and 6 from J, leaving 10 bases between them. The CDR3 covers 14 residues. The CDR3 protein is CASSPRGEAGELFF. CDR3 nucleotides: TGTGCCAGCTCACCAAGGGGAGAGGCCGGGGAGCTGTTTTTT.

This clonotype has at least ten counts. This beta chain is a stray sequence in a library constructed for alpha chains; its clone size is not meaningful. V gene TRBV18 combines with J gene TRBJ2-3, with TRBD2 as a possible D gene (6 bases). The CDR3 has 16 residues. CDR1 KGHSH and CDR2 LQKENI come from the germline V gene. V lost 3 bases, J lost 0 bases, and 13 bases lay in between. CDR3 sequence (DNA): TGTGCCAGCTCACCCCGGGACTCACGGAGCACAGATACGCAGTATTTT. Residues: CASSPRDSRSTDTQYF.

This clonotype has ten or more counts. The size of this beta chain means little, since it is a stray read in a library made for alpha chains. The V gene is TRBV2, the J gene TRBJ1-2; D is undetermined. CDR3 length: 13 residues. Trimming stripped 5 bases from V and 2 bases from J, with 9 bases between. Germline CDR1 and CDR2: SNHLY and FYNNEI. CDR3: CASSQEANYGYTF. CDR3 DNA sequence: TGTGCCAGCAGTCAAGAAGCCAACTATGGCTACACCTTC.

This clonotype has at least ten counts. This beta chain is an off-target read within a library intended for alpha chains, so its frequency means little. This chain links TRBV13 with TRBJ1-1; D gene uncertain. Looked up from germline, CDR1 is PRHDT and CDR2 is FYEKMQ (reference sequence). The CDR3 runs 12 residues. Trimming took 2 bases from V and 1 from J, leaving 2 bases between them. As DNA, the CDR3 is TGTGCCAGCAGCTTAAGGAACACTGAAGCTTTCTTT. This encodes CASSLRNTEAFF. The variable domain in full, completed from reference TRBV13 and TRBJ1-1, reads AAGVIQSPRHLIKEKRETATLKCYPIPRHDTVYWYQQGPGQDPQFLISFYEKMQSDKGSIPDRFSAQQFSDYHSELNMSSLELGDSALYFCASSLRNTEAFFGQGTRLTVV.

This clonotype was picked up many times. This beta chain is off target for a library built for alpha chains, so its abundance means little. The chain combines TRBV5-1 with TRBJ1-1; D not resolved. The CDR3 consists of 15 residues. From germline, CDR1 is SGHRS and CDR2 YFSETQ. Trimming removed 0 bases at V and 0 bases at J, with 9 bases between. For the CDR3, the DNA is TGCGCCAGCAGCTTGGATGTTCAGATGAACACTGAAGCTTTCTTT. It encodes CASSLDVQMNTEAFF.

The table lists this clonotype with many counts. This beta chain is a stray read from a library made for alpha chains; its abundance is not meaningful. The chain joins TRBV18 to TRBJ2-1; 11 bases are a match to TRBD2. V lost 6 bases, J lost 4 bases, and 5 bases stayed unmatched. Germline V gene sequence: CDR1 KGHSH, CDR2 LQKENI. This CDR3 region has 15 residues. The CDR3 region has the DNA TGTGCCAGCTCTTTTACTAGCGGGGGTTACAATGAGCAGTTCTTC. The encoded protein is CASSFTSGGYNEQFF.

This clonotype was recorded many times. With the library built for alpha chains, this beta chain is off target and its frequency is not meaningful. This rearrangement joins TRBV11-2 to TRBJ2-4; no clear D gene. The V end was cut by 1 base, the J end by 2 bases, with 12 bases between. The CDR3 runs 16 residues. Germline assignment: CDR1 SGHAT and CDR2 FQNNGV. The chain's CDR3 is CASSLGLMIPKNIQYF. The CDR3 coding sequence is TGTGCCAGCAGCTTAGGGTTAATGATCCCCAAAAACATTCAGTACTTC.

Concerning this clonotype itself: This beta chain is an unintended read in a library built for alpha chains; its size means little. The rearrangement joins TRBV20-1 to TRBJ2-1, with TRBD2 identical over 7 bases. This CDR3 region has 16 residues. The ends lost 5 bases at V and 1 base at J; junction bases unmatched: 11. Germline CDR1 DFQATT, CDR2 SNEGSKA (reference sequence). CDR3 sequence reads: CSAPYRGSGSYNEQFF. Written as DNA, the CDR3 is TGCAGTGCTCCTTACCGCGGGAGTGGGTCCTACAATGAGCAGTTCTTC.

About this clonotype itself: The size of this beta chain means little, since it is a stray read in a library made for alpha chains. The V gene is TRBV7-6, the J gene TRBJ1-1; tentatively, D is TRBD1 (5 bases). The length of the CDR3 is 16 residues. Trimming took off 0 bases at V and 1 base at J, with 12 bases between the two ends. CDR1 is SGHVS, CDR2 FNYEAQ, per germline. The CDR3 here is CASSLAGTGGNTEAFF. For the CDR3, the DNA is TGTGCCAGCAGCTTAGCGGGTACCGGGGGGAACACTGAAGCTTTCTTT.

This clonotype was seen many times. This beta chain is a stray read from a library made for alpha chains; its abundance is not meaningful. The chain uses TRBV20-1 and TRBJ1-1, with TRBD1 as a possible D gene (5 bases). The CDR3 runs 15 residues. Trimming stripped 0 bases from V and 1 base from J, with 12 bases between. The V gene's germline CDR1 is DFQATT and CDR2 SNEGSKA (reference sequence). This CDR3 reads CSARETGQRNTEAFF. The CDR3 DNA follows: TGCAGTGCTAGAGAGACGGGGCAGAGGAACACTGAAGCTTTCTTT.